This T cell receptor (beta chain) is from a study of regulatory and conventional T cells in breast cancer. Using its own MiXCR run on the PCR reads, TCRdb lists one record per CDR3 protein. The sample holds more than 15,000 distinct CDR3 sequences, more than 30% seen once. Sequencing used conventional T cells from blood. This TCR was recovered from a female donor in good health.

CDR3 nucleotides: TGTGCCAGCACCATGGGGTCAGAGGCTTTCTTT. Translating it yields CASTMGSEAFF. The V call is TRBV11-1, the J call TRBJ1-1; D remains unclear. The CDR3 runs to 11 residues. CDR1 and CDR2 from the germline V gene are SGHAT and FQDESV (reference sequence). V lost 7 bases and J lost 11, with 14 bases in between.